Listed here are 22 T cell receptor beta chains from one sample, sequenced in a study of shared clonotypes between healthy human individuals (dated by TCRdb to 2020 to 2021). The library was prepared using the immunoSEQ multiplex PCR assay. TCRdb re-hosts the immuneACCESS table, in-frame sequences only. Its copies lack some clones; in the studies checked, an unresolved V gene accounts for under half of them, and the cause for the rest is not known. The sample has 400,000 to 600,000 clones on record, about 75% of them singletons. Around 13% of the sample lies in the top ten. The sequencing input was PBMCs. The receptors were gathered from a middle-aged woman in good health. Some clones in this sample may be carry-over from other donors' samples.

This clone was recorded once. The V and J genes are TRBV6-4 and TRBJ2-3, with a weak D call TRBD1 (6 bases). The V and J ends lost 6 bases and 4 bases respectively, with 14 bases between them. The CDR3 is made up of 14 amino acids. In germline, CDR1 is MRHNA, CDR2 SNTAGT. The CDR3 sequence: CASSQQGGSDTQYF. As DNA, the CDR3 is TGTGCCAGCAGCCAACAGGGTGGGTCAGATACGCAGTATTTT.

The V call is TRBV5-1, the J call TRBJ1-3; TRBD1 might be the D (5 bases). V was cut by 5 bases and J by 3 bases, with 18 bases left in between. The CDR3 is made up of 16 amino acids. Germline V gene sequence: CDR1 SGHRS, CDR2 YFSETQ. CDR3 in amino acids: CASSSLAQGNGNTIYF. CDR3 bases: TGCGCCAGCAGTTCGTTGGCGCAGGGAAATGGAAACACCATATATTTT.

This sequence joins TRBV7-3 and TRBJ1-3; 12 bases match TRBD1. The germline V gene has CDR1 SGHTA and CDR2 FQGTGA. This CDR3 has 16 residues. Unmatched junction bases numbered 4, after V lost 3 bases and J lost 4 bases. The DNA of the CDR3 is TGTGCCAGCAGCTTGGGGACAGGGGGCAGCGGAAACACCATATATTTT. Protein product: CASSLGTGGSGNTIYF.

This clone was recorded once. The V call is TRBV30, the J call TRBJ1-4, with 9 bases lining up with TRBD1. Germline lookup yields CDR1 GTSNPN and CDR2 SVGIG (reference sequence). V lost 0 bases and J lost 7; bases outside the gene matches: 0. The CDR3 totals 13 residues. CDR3 sequence (DNA): TGTGCCTGGAGTGTACAGGGGGCTGAAAAACTGTTTTTT. Protein: CAWSVQGAEKLFF. Filled out from reference TRBV30 and TRBJ1-4, the complete variable domain reads SQTIHQWPATLVQPVGSPLSLECTVEGTSNPNLYWYRQAAGRGLQLLFYSVGIGQISSEVPQNLSASRPQDRQFILSSKKLLLSDSGFYLCAWSVQGAEKLFFGSGTQLSVL.

V is TRBV13 and J is TRBJ1-1, with TRBD1 identical over 9 bases. V trimming: 5 bases; J trimming: 4 bases; junction bases outside the gene matches: 8. The CDR3 extends over 15 amino acids. In germline, CDR1 is PRHDT, CDR2 FYEKMQ (reference sequence). The CDR3 sequence: CASSDRDRASTEAFF. The CDR3 DNA reads as TGTGCCAGCAGCGACCGGGACAGGGCTTCCACTGAAGCTTTCTTT. The whole variable domain, remainder taken from reference TRBV13 and TRBJ1-1, is AAGVIQSPRHLIKEKRETATLKCYPIPRHDTVYWYQQGPGQDPQFLISFYEKMQSDKGSIPDRFSAQQFSDYHSELNMSSLELGDSALYFCASSDRDRASTEAFFGQGTRLTVV.

This chain links TRBV7-9 with TRBJ2-1; 9 bases align to TRBD1. The CDR3 is made up of 15 amino acids. V lost 6 bases to trimming and J lost 4 bases; unmatched junction nucleotides: 7. The germline V gene has CDR1 SEHNR and CDR2 FQNEAQ (reference sequence). The CDR3 DNA is TGTGCCAGCAGTTTCACAGGGGGCGCATACAATGAGCAGTTCTTC. It encodes CASSFTGGAYNEQFF.

To note about this clone: This may stem from a read error, because a much larger clone lies one nucleotide away. The CDR3 DNA follows: TGTGCCAGCAGTTCGGACAGGAATTCACCCCTCCACTTC. This gives the protein CASSSDRNSPLHF. This chain uses TRBV6-5 with TRBJ2-5, with 7 bases that match TRBD1. In germline, CDR1 is MNHEY, CDR2 SVGAGI. The CDR3 contains 13 residues.

Points on this clone: Other DNA variants within this sample encode the same CDR3. The chain combines TRBV18 with TRBJ1-2; TRBD1 agrees at 9 bases. The junction had 2 bases not matched to a gene; V was cut back by 6 bases and J by 6 bases. The CDR3 contains 12 residues. Germline CDR1 KGHSH, CDR2 LQKENI. The DNA of the CDR3 is TGTGCCAGCTCGAGGGACAGGGATGGCTACACCTTC. The encoded protein is CASSRDRDGYTF.

The gene calls are TRBV11-2 and TRBJ2-5, with 12 bases identical to TRBD1. CDR1 SGHAT and CDR2 FQNNGV come from the germline V gene. V gave up 1 base and J gave up 5 bases; unmatched junction bases: 5. This CDR3 is 16 amino acids long. CDR3 DNA: TGTGCCAGCAGCTTAGTCGGGACAGGGGGCCGGGAGACCCAGTACTTC. Residues: CASSLVGTGGRETQYF.

V gene TRBV30 combines with J gene TRBJ2-2, with D tentatively TRBD1 (6 bases). The CDR3 sequence is 14 residues long. The germline V gene encodes CDR1 GTSNPN and CDR2 SVGIG (reference sequence). V was trimmed by 4 bases and J by 0 bases, leaving 9 bases between them. The CDR3 loop is CAWNRVPNTGELFF. The CDR3 bases are TGTGCCTGGAACAGGGTGCCGAACACCGGGGAGCTGTTTTTT. The full variable domain, completed using reference TRBV30 and TRBJ2-2, is SQTIHQWPATLVQPVGSPLSLECTVEGTSNPNLYWYRQAAGRGLQLLFYSVGIGQISSEVPQNLSASRPQDRQFILSSKKLLLSDSGFYLCAWNRVPNTGELFFGEGSRLTVL.

In regard to this clone: Within the sample, other DNA sequences also encode this same CDR3. This rearrangement joins TRBV4-1 to TRBJ1-1, with D tentatively TRBD1 (5 bases). The CDR3 loop spans 13 amino acids. The V end was cut by 0 bases, the J end by 5 bases, with 7 bases between. Germline-derived CDR1 and CDR2 are MGHRA and YSYEKL. The CDR3 spells CASSQDEGTEAFF. The CDR3 DNA reads as TGCGCCAGCAGCCAAGATGAGGGGACTGAAGCTTTCTTT.

This chain uses TRBV30 with TRBJ2-2; D not resolved. The CDR3 runs 13 residues. CDR1 is GTSNPN and CDR2 is SVGIG in the germline V gene (reference sequence). V gave up 3 bases and J gave up 8 bases, with 13 bases separating them. CDR3 in amino acids: CAWSLRSAGELFF. The CDR3 DNA is TGTGCCTGGAGCCTCCGCTCGGCTGGGGAGCTGTTTTTT.

V usage is TRBV5-1 and J usage is TRBJ2-7, with 7 bases fitting TRBD2. The CDR3 sequence is 14 residues long. CDR1 and CDR2 (germline): SGHRS, YFSETQ. After removal of 5 bases from V and 4 bases from J, the junction contained 9 bases not matched to a gene. In DNA, the CDR3 is TGCGCCAGCAGTCACAGGCCCGGGAGGTACGAGCAGTACTTC. Amino acid sequence: CASSHRPGRYEQYF. Combining the CDR3 with reference TRBV5-1 and TRBJ2-7 gives the whole variable domain KAGVTQTPRYLIKTRGQQVTLSCSPISGHRSVSWYQQTPGQGLQFLFEYFSETQRNKGNFPGRFSGRQFSNSRSEMNVSTLELGDSALYLCASSHRPGRYEQYFGPGTRLTVT.

V usage is TRBV4-2 and J usage is TRBJ1-4, with D unresolved. The CDR3 contains 16 residues. The V gene's germline CDR1 is LGHNA and CDR2 YNFKEQ. V was clipped by 0 bases and J by 5 bases, with 13 bases between them. In DNA, the CDR3 is TGTGCCAGCAGCCAAGATTTAACAGTCTTCAATGAAAAACTGTTTTTT. Its protein is CASSQDLTVFNEKLFF.

This clone has more than one count but fewer than ten. The chain is built from TRBV30 and TRBJ2-1; D may be TRBD2 (5 bases). CDR3 length: 13 amino acids. V was shortened by 3 bases and J by 6 bases, with 12 bases between the two germline ends. Looked up from germline, CDR1 is GTSNPN and CDR2 is SVGIG (reference sequence). CDR3 in DNA: TGTGCCTGGAGCGGGATAGGCGGCAATGAGCAGTTCTTC. Its translation: CAWSGIGGNEQFF. The whole variable domain, filled in from reference TRBV30 and TRBJ2-1, reads SQTIHQWPATLVQPVGSPLSLECTVEGTSNPNLYWYRQAAGRGLQLLFYSVGIGQISSEVPQNLSASRPQDRQFILSSKKLLLSDSGFYLCAWSGIGGNEQFFGPGTRLTVL.

The V gene is TRBV27, the J gene TRBJ2-1; 12 nucleotides align to TRBD2. Germline CDR1 reads MNHEY; CDR2 reads SMNVEV (reference sequence). J gave up 8 bases and V 4 bases, and 6 bases lay outside the gene matches. This CDR3 is built from 15 residues. CDR3 region: CASSSLAGGLDEQFF. The CDR3 nucleotides read TGTGCCAGCAGTTCACTAGCGGGAGGACTCGATGAGCAGTTCTTC.

The genes are TRBV5-1 and TRBJ1-3, with 9 bases that match TRBD1. The CDR3 totals 17 residues. CDR1 and CDR2 from the germline V gene are SGHRS and YFSETQ. With 3 bases clipped from V and 4 bases from J, the junction kept 11 bases outside the gene matches. DNA for the CDR3: TGCGCCAGCAGCTGGGACCCCGGGACAGGGACCGGAAACACCATATATTTT. This sequence encodes CASSWDPGTGTGNTIYF.

The V call is TRBV28, the J call TRBJ2-2; D gene ambiguous. The germline CDR1 and CDR2 sequences are MDHEN and SYDVKM. Trimming pared 8 bases from V and 7 bases from J, leaving 14 bases between. The length of the CDR3 is 13 residues. CDR3: CASLFKVHGELFF. The CDR3, as DNA: TGTGCCAGCCTTTTCAAGGTTCACGGGGAGCTGTTTTTT.

The V call is TRBV11-3, the J call TRBJ2-2; 10 nucleotides agree with TRBD1. This CDR3 has 16 residues. CDR1 and CDR2 from the germline V gene are SGHNT and YENEEA. Germline trimming cut 5 bases from V and 4 bases from J; bases unmatched to any gene: 7. DNA of the CDR3: TGTGCCAGCAGCACCCGGACAGGGGGAGGCACCGGGGAGCTGTTTTTT. Translation gives CASSTRTGGGTGELFF.

The chain uses TRBV19 and TRBJ2-1; D gene unclear. Germline CDR1 and CDR2: LNHDA and SQIVND (reference sequence). V lost 0 bases to trimming and J lost 9 bases, with 9 bases between them. The CDR3 is made up of 13 amino acids. As DNA, the CDR3 is TGTGCCAGTAGTATAGATTTTCGAGGTGAGCAGTTCTTC. Residues: CASSIDFRGEQFF.

This chain joins TRBV2 and TRBJ2-7; 7 bases align to TRBD1. J lost 3 bases, V lost 6 bases, and 2 bases had no gene match. This CDR3 spans 12 amino acids. Germline CDR1 and CDR2: SNHLY and FYNNEI. The CDR3 protein is CASSGQVYEQYF. CDR3 nucleotides: TGTGCCAGCAGCGGACAGGTCTACGAGCAGTACTTC.

V and J are TRBV7-9 and TRBJ2-6; no firm D call. This CDR3 contains 15 residues. Trimming shortened V by 4 bases and J by 0 bases, and 7 bases separated the two germline ends. CDR1 and CDR2 (germline): SEHNR, FQNEAQ (reference sequence). CDR3 DNA: TGTGCCAGCAGCTGGGCCGACTCTGGGGCCAACGTCCTGACTTTC. It yields the protein CASSWADSGANVLTF.